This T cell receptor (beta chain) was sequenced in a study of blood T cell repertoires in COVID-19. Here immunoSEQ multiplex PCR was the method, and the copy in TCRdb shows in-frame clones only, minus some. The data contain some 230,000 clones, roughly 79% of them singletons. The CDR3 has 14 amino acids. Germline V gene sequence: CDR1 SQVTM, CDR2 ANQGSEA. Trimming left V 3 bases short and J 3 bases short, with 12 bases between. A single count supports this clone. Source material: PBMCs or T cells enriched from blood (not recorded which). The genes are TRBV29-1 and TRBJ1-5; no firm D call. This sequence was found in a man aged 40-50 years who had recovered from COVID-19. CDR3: CSVEVSRYNQPQHF. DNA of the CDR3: TGCAGCGTTGAGGTGAGTCGGTACAATCAGCCCCAGCATTTT.